This TCR beta chain stems from a study of T-cell reconstitution after alpha-beta-depleted transplantation in children. Preparation of the TCRbeta library involved a method that used unique molecular identifiers. One entry per CDR3 protein results from TCRdb running MiXCR on the PCR reads. The table lists approximately 270,000 distinct CDR3 sequences, more than 8% of them singletons. V was pared by 6 bases and J by 6 bases, with 4 bases of the junction left unmatched. CDR1 and CDR2 from the germline V gene are SEHNR and FQNEAQ (reference sequence). The length of the CDR3 is 12 residues. The sequence was collected from a human donor who donated a stem cell graft to a child with SCID. The chain carries TRBV7-9 and TRBJ2-7; 8 bases align to TRBD1. The sequenced sample was PBMCs from the stem cell graft donor, obtained from the stem cell graft. The CDR3 loop reads CASRSTGVEQYF. CDR3 DNA sequence: TGTGCCAGCAGATCGACAGGGGTCGAGCAGTACTTC.